One sample yielded the 21 T cell receptor beta chains listed below, sequenced in a study of blood T cell repertoires in COVID-19 (dated by TCRdb to the early 2020s). The method was the immunoSEQ multiplex PCR assay. In TCRdb, the immuneACCESS table is reduced to in-frame sequences with V and J assigned. These tables do not hold every clone; where another copy was compared, an unresolved V gene accounts for under half, and the others remain unexplained. Here the sample has roughly 280,000 clones; just under 90% occur a single time. The ten largest account for 4.1% of the sample. Sequencing input: PBMCs or T cells enriched from blood (not recorded which). These TCRs come from a woman in her thirties with acute COVID-19.

The CDR3 region has the DNA TGCGCCAGCAGCAGGACAGGGGAGAATGAAAAACTGTTTTTT. Encoded protein: CASSRTGENEKLFF. V is TRBV5-1 and J is TRBJ1-4, with 9 bases matching TRBD1. This CDR3 has 14 amino acids. Germline lookup yields CDR1 SGHRS and CDR2 YFSETQ. The trim removed 4 bases at V and 5 bases at J, leaving 3 bases unmatched.

The CDR3 region is CASSGTGTSRHEQFF. The CDR3, as DNA: TGCGCCAGCAGCGGAACCGGGACTAGCCGCCATGAGCAGTTCTTC. The V call is TRBV5-1, the J call TRBJ2-1; 9 bases are shared with TRBD2. V trimming: 4 bases; J trimming: 8 bases; junction bases outside the gene matches: 10. Per germline, CDR1 SGHRS and CDR2 YFSETQ. The CDR3 totals 15 residues.

This rearrangement joins TRBV6-5 to TRBJ2-7, with D tentatively TRBD2 (6 bases). The CDR3 totals 13 residues. CDR1 MNHEY and CDR2 SVGAGI come from the germline V gene. V lost 6 bases and J lost 4, with 13 bases in between. The CDR3 DNA reads as TGTGCCAGCAGGACGGGGCGGGAATACGAGCAGTACTTC. Its protein is CASRTGREYEQYF.

The gene calls are TRBV2 and TRBJ1-2; TRBD1 agrees at 8 bases. Germline trimming cut 2 bases from V and 4 bases from J; bases unmatched to any gene: 6. CDR1 is SNHLY and CDR2 is FYNNEI in the germline V gene. CDR3 length: 15 amino acids. CDR3 residues: CASSEPTGAVYGYTF. CDR3 coding DNA: TGTGCCAGCAGTGAACCGACAGGGGCCGTCTATGGCTACACCTTC.

This clone has only one observation. The V call is TRBV24-1, the J call TRBJ1-5; D is ambiguous. Trimming took off 4 bases at V and 4 bases at J, with 13 bases between the two ends. The germline CDR1 and CDR2 sequences are KGHDR and SFDVKD. The CDR3 spans 15 residues. This CDR3 reads CATSEHGPGNQPQHF. The DNA for the CDR3 is TGTGCCACCAGTGAACATGGTCCAGGAAATCAGCCCCAGCATTTT.

The chain combines TRBV4-1 with TRBJ2-2; D gene ambiguous. This CDR3 region has 15 residues. The V end was cut by 1 base, the J end by 3 bases, with 9 bases between. From germline, CDR1 is MGHRA and CDR2 YSYEKL. The CDR3 loop reads CASSQVVSDTGELFF. CDR3 in DNA: TGCGCCAGCAGCCAAGTCGTATCCGACACCGGGGAGCTGTTTTTT.

This sequence joins TRBV5-1 and TRBJ1-1; TRBD1 might be the D (5 bases). The CDR3 is 17 residues long. CDR1 SGHRS and CDR2 YFSETQ come from the germline V gene. Trimming cost V 2 bases and J 5 bases, with 22 bases left between them. The CDR3 sequence: CASSLGRSGLPPTEAFF. The CDR3 DNA sequence: TGCGCCAGCAGCTTAGGTCGGTCAGGGCTCCCTCCTACTGAAGCTTTCTTT. Using reference TRBV5-1 and TRBJ1-1 for the parts outside the CDR3, the full variable domain is KAGVTQTPRYLIKTRGQQVTLSCSPISGHRSVSWYQQTPGQGLQFLFEYFSETQRNKGNFPGRFSGRQFSNSRSEMNVSTLELGDSALYLCASSLGRSGLPPTEAFFGQGTRLTVV.

The chain employs TRBV29-1 and TRBJ1-1; D is unresolved. V lost 0 bases, J lost 8 bases, and 10 bases lay in between. CDR3 length: 12 residues. Germline V gene sequence: CDR1 SQVTM, CDR2 ANQGSEA. The CDR3 sequence is CSVEDRREEAFF. The CDR3 nucleotides read TGCAGCGTTGAAGATAGGAGGGAAGAAGCTTTCTTT.

The V call is TRBV20-1, the J call TRBJ2-1, with D possibly being TRBD1 (5 bases). CDR1 is DFQATT, CDR2 SNEGSKA, per germline (reference sequence). CDR3 size: 11 residues. Trimming shortened V by 0 bases and J by 12 bases, and 9 bases separated the two germline ends. CDR3 coding DNA: TGCAGTGCTAGAGACATGCAGGGGCAGTTCTTC. It is translated as CSARDMQGQFF.

V is TRBV6-5 and J is TRBJ2-3, with TRBD1 matching over 8 bases. V trimming: 0 bases; J trimming: 5 bases; junction bases outside the gene matches: 4. The CDR3 contains 15 residues. Germline CDR1 reads MNHEY; CDR2 reads SVGAGI. The CDR3 sequence: CASSYSGQGEDTQYF. In nucleotides, the CDR3 is TGTGCCAGCAGTTACTCAGGACAGGGCGAAGATACGCAGTATTTT.

The chain couples TRBV4-1 to TRBJ2-1; TRBD2 is a possible D gene (5 bases). V lost 5 bases, J lost 4 bases, and 12 bases lay in between. This CDR3 spans 14 amino acids. The germline CDR1 and CDR2 sequences are MGHRA and YSYEKL. CDR3 amino acids: CASSAGIDYNEQFF. CDR3 DNA: TGCGCCAGCAGCGCCGGGATAGATTACAATGAGCAGTTCTTC.

In regard to this clone: The sample contains more than one DNA sequence encoding this CDR3. The chain carries TRBV7-3 and TRBJ2-2, with D hard to call. Germline CDR1 and CDR2: SGHTA and FQGTGA. This CDR3 region has 13 residues. Trimming cost V 0 bases and J 6 bases, with 5 bases left between them. The CDR3, as DNA: TGTGCCAGCAGCTTAACTCTAGCCGGGGAGCTGTTTTTT. Residues: CASSLTLAGELFF.

The chain combines TRBV19 with TRBJ1-1, with 9 bases lining up with TRBD1. Germline V gene data show CDR1 as LNHDA and CDR2 as SQIVND (reference sequence). The ends lost 0 bases at V and 3 bases at J; junction bases unmatched: 2. CDR3 length equals 15 residues. The CDR3 DNA sequence: TGTGCCAGTAGTATAGATAGGACAGGGGACACTGAAGCTTTCTTT. As protein: CASSIDRTGDTEAFF.

This sequence joins TRBV6-4 and TRBJ2-7; 10 nucleotides line up with TRBD1. CDR1 is MRHNA, CDR2 SNTAGT, per germline. This CDR3 contains 14 residues. The junction had 6 bases not matched to a gene; V was cut back by 8 bases and J by 2 bases. CDR3 nucleotides: TGTGCCAGCGAGCCGGGACAGGGGACCTACGAGCAGTACTTC. This sequence encodes CASEPGQGTYEQYF.

The count of this clone is one. The chain has TRBV10-3 and TRBJ1-3, with 7 nucleotides matching TRBD1. CDR3 size: 15 residues. From germline, CDR1 is ENHRY and CDR2 SYGVKD. V shed 3 bases and J 2 bases; nucleotides not matched to a gene: 4. CDR3 sequence reads: CAISEQGFTGNTIYF. The CDR3 nucleotides read TGTGCCATCAGTGAACAGGGGTTCACTGGAAACACCATATATTTT.

This rearrangement joins TRBV5-1 to TRBJ2-5; D might be TRBD1 (5 bases). The germline gives CDR1 SGHRS, CDR2 YFSETQ. The length of the CDR3 is 13 residues. V lost 2 bases and J lost 5, with 10 bases in between. The CDR3 nucleotides read TGCGCCAGCAGCTTAGGGGATGTGGAGACCCAGTACTTC. It yields the protein CASSLGDVETQYF.

This rearrangement joins TRBV11-3 to TRBJ2-1, with a possible D match to TRBD2 (6 bases). V gave up 5 bases and J gave up 0 bases, with 23 bases separating them. This CDR3 comprises 19 residues. The germline V gene encodes CDR1 SGHNT and CDR2 YENEEA. CDR3 in DNA: TGTGCCAGCAGCCCGGGTTTATGGGGCGGGACGAGCTCCTACAATGAGCAGTTCTTC. Translating gives CASSPGLWGGTSSYNEQFF.

V gene TRBV19 combines with J gene TRBJ1-5; a possible D gene is TRBD1 (6 bases). The CDR3 is 15 residues long. The V and J ends lost 2 bases and 0 bases respectively, with 8 bases between them. Germline V gene data show CDR1 as LNHDA and CDR2 as SQIVND (reference sequence). Written as DNA, the CDR3 is TGTGCCAGTAGTATACAGGGGTATAGCAATCAGCCCCAGCATTTT. This encodes CASSIQGYSNQPQHF.

V gene TRBV15 combines with J gene TRBJ1-3; a possible D gene is TRBD1 (6 bases). CDR3 length: 18 amino acids. The V gene lost 5 bases and the J gene lost 6 bases, with 26 bases spanning the gap. Looked up from germline, CDR1 is LNHNV and CDR2 is YYDKDF (reference sequence). The CDR3 DNA sequence: TGTGCCACCAGCGGATACGGGACATGGACCTCTAGGGAAAACACCATATATTTT. Protein: CATSGYGTWTSRENTIYF. Supplemented by reference TRBV15 and TRBJ1-3, the full variable domain reads DAMVIQNPRYQVTQFGKPVTLSCSQTLNHNVMYWYQQKSSQAPKLLFHYYDKDFNNEADTPDNFQSRRPNTSFCFLDIRSPGLGDTAMYLCATSGYGTWTSRENTIYFGEGSWLTVV.

This rearrangement joins TRBV27 to TRBJ2-4, with 8 bases that match TRBD2. Germline CDR1 and CDR2: MNHEY and SMNVEV (reference sequence). V shed 7 bases, J shed 0 bases, and the junction held 5 bases outside the gene matches. The CDR3 runs to 15 residues. Here the CDR3 reads CASTSGGGAKNIQYF. The CDR3 DNA reads TGTGCCAGCACCTCCGGGGGGGGAGCCAAAAACATTCAGTACTTC.

This sequence joins TRBV6-5 and TRBJ1-1, with 7 positions matching TRBD1. The CDR3 contains 13 residues. Trimming at V came to 8 bases and at J to 3 bases, leaving 6 bases not matched to a gene. Germline V CDR1 and CDR2: MNHEY, SVGAGI. The CDR3 reads CASHNRGDTEAFF. The CDR3 DNA sequence: TGTGCCAGCCACAACAGGGGAGACACTGAAGCTTTCTTT.